Listed below are T cell receptor beta chains from one sample, sequenced in a study of T-cell memory formation after mild COVID-19. From the 5' RACE reads, TCRdb called clonotypes with MiXCR, one entry per CDR3 protein. This table has roughly 510,000 distinct CDR3 sequences, about 18% appearing once. The sequencing input was PBMCs or a T cell subset sorted from them (not recorded which). The receptor set was obtained from an adult woman who had mild COVID-19 (a few samples of this study predate the infection). Cell type and time point are not known. CDR3s include the opening cysteine and the closing phenylalanine or tryptophan. A D gene is named only where the DNA matches it firmly. Only some rows state a clone size, as once, few, many or a class for expanded clones.

clone size | D gene | J gene | V gene | CDR3 DNA | CDR3 protein
NA | TRBD1 | TRBJ2-1 | TRBV19 | TGTGCCAGTAGTGGATGGACAGGGGTCAAGAATGAGCAGTTCTTC | CASSGWTGVKNEQFF
few | NA | TRBJ1-5 | TRBV7-8 | TGTGCCAGCAGCTTAGCGAACAGACATCAGCCCCAGCATTTT | CASSLANRHQPQHF
few | TRBD2 | TRBJ2-7 | TRBV11-1 | TGTGCCAGCAGCGAGACCGGGACTAGCTCCTACGAGCAGTACTTC | CASSETGTSSYEQYF
few | NA | TRBJ2-5 | TRBV12-3/TRBV12-4 | TGTGCCAGCAGTTTTAGTAGGGCGCAGACCCAGTACTTC | CASSFSRAQTQYF
few | TRBD2 | TRBJ2-3 | TRBV7-9 | TGTGCCAGCAGCGACGCACTAGCGGGTAGCACAGATACGCAGTATTTT | CASSDALAGSTDTQYF
few | TRBD2 | TRBJ2-1 | TRBV18 | TGTGCCAGCGGGCCGGGACTAGAAACCTACAATGAGCAGTTCTTC | CASGPGLETYNEQFF
many | TRBD1 | TRBJ2-2 | TRBV30 | TGTGCCTGCCTTGGGACAGGGGGATTCGCCGGGGAGCTGTTTTTT | CACLGTGGFAGELFF
few | TRBD1 | TRBJ2-7 | TRBV24-1 | TGTGCCACCAGTGATCCAACGGACAGGGGGCGCCTCGAGCAGTACTTC | CATSDPTDRGRLEQYF
few | TRBD2 | TRBJ2-1 | TRBV6-1 | TGTGCCAGCAGTGAAGGTCTAGCGGGGGCCCGGTTCTTC | CASSEGLAGARFF
few | NA | TRBJ2-5 | TRBV7-7 | TGTGCTAGCAGCTTAAGCTCTGAGTCTTACCAAGAGACCCAGTACTTC | CASSLSSESYQETQYF